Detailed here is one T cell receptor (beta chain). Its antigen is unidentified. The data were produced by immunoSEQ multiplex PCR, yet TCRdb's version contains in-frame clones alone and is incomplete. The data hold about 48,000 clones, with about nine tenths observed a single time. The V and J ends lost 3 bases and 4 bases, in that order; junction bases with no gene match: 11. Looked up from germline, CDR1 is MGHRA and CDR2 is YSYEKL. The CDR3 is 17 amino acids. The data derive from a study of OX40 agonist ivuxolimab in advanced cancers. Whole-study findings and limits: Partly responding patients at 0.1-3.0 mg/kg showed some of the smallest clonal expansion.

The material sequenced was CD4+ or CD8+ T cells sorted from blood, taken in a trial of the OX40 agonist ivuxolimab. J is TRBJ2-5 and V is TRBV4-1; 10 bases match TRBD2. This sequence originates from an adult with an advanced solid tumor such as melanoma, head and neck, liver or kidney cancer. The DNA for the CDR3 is TGCGCCAGCAGCCAGATAGGGGTAGCGGGGGGTTTAGAGACCCAGTACTTC. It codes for CASSQIGVAGGLETQYF.